One and the same sample provided the 19 T cell receptor beta chains below, sequenced in a study of blood T cell repertoires in COVID-19. Clones were sequenced by immunoSEQ multiplex PCR, and TCRdb holds only the in-frame ones, with some missing. The sample holds under 200,000 clones, 88% seen once. The sequenced material came from peripheral blood. The receptors come from a middle-aged man with active or convalescent COVID-19.

The rearrangement joins TRBV6-5 to TRBJ1-5; D perhaps matches TRBD1 (5 bases). The CDR3 has 13 residues. Germline V CDR1 and CDR2: MNHEY, SVGAGI. V dropped 5 bases and J dropped 7 bases, with 12 bases sitting between them. The CDR3 nucleotides are TGTGCCAGCAGTCCTTCACCAGGGCAGCCCCAGCATTTT. Translating gives CASSPSPGQPQHF.

The rearrangement links TRBV6-6 to TRBJ1-2; 7 bases are a match to TRBD1. CDR1 and CDR2 from the germline V gene are MNHNY and SVGAGI (reference sequence). The CDR3 loop spans 14 amino acids. Unmatched junction bases numbered 12, after V lost 7 bases and J lost 7 bases. CDR3 loop: CASTKDRDSGGYTF. The DNA of the CDR3 is TGTGCCAGCACCAAAGACCGGGACAGCGGTGGCTACACCTTC.

A note on this clone: Germline is not matched at one junction end, which may reflect a read error. The chain is built from TRBV27 and TRBJ1-5; a possible D gene is TRBD1 (5 bases). Germline CDR1 reads MNHEY; CDR2 reads SMNVEV (reference sequence). The CDR3 runs to 14 residues. CDR3 nucleotide sequence: TGTGCCAGTAGTTTCGCAGGGTCCAATCAGCCCCAGCATTTT. Its translation is CASSFAGSNQPQHF.

This chain's CDR3 is CASSYRLSNTEAFF. The CDR3 nucleotides read TGTGCCAGCAGTTACCGACTTTCGAACACTGAAGCTTTCTTT. The chain couples TRBV6-2 or TRBV6-3 to TRBJ1-1; no firm D call. The V gene's germline CDR1 is MNHEY and CDR2 SVGEGT. This CDR3 contains 14 residues. V lost 2 bases to trimming and J lost 1 base, with 8 bases between them.

This chain joins TRBV19 and TRBJ1-1; maybe TRBD1 (5 bases). Germline CDR1 and CDR2: LNHDA and SQIVND (reference sequence). CDR3 length: 13 residues. V lost 9 bases, J lost 4 bases, and 15 bases lay in between. CDR3: CASIAGWTTEAFF. CDR3 in DNA: TGTGCCAGCATTGCAGGGTGGACCACTGAAGCTTTCTTT.

This chain uses TRBV7-9 with TRBJ2-6; D is possibly TRBD1 (5 bases). Per germline, CDR1 SEHNR and CDR2 FQNEAQ (reference sequence). The V end lost 5 bases, the J end lost 4 bases, and 12 bases lay between the germline ends. This CDR3 contains 15 residues. The CDR3 DNA reads TGTGCCAGCAGCCCGGACATCACGGGGGCCAACGTCCTGACTTTC. Translation gives CASSPDITGANVLTF.

This clone was seen many times. V and J are TRBV29-1 and TRBJ2-1; 9 bases fit TRBD1. Trimming at V came to 7 bases and at J to 2 bases, leaving 15 bases not matched to a gene. Germline V lookup: CDR1 SQVTM, CDR2 ANQGSEA. This CDR3 spans 17 amino acids. The CDR3 here is CSACLTPGQGTYNEQFF. DNA of the CDR3: TGCAGCGCCTGCTTAACACCGGGACAGGGAACCTACAATGAGCAGTTCTTC.

The genes are TRBV28 and TRBJ1-5, with D perhaps TRBD1 (5 bases). CDR1 and CDR2 from the germline V gene are MDHEN and SYDVKM. The CDR3 is 16 residues long. V lost 2 bases, J lost 4 bases, and 15 bases lay in between. The CDR3 here is CASSLAGIGRNQPQHF. The CDR3 DNA sequence: TGTGCCAGCAGTTTAGCAGGGATCGGGCGGAATCAGCCCCAGCATTTT.

The chain employs TRBV2 and TRBJ2-1, with 11 nucleotides matching TRBD2. There are 15 residues in the CDR3. V lost 5 bases to trimming and J lost 3 bases; unmatched junction nucleotides: 3. Germline loops: CDR1 SNHLY, CDR2 FYNNEI. CDR3: CASSWGLADYNEQFF. The DNA for the CDR3 is TGTGCCAGCAGTTGGGGACTAGCGGACTACAATGAGCAGTTCTTC.

This chain joins TRBV9 and TRBJ2-7, with TRBD1 matching over 8 bases. CDR3 length equals 16 residues. Trimming removed 4 bases from V and 6 bases from J; junction bases left unmatched: 15. Per germline, CDR1 SGDLS and CDR2 YYNGEE. DNA of the CDR3: TGTGCCAGCAGCCACTACTCGGGACAGGCAATTGTCGAGCAGTACTTC. Protein: CASSHYSGQAIVEQYF.

The chain combines TRBV28 with TRBJ2-7, with no clear D. Germline V gene sequence: CDR1 MDHEN, CDR2 SYDVKM. There are 13 residues in the CDR3. Trimming removed 5 bases at V and 4 bases at J, with 12 bases between. DNA for the CDR3: TGTGCCAGCAGTCCAGGTTGGTTGTACGAGCAGTACTTC. Its translation: CASSPGWLYEQYF.

This chain joins TRBV11-2 and TRBJ2-3; 9 bases map to TRBD1. CDR1 SGHAT and CDR2 FQNNGV come from the germline V gene. After removal of 4 bases from V and 2 bases from J, the junction contained 4 bases not matched to a gene. This CDR3 region has 15 residues. The CDR3 DNA reads TGTGCCAGCAGCTACAGGGGGCGCTTCACAGATACGCAGTATTTT. This codes for CASSYRGRFTDTQYF.

This clone was observed a single time. The genes are TRBV11-3 and TRBJ1-2; 8 bases match TRBD1. The CDR3 covers 13 residues. V lost 4 bases, J lost 6 bases, and 4 bases stayed unmatched. Germline values: CDR1 SGHNT, CDR2 YENEEA. CDR3 in amino acids: CASSYGQGDGYTF. DNA of the CDR3: TGTGCCAGCAGCTACGGACAGGGCGATGGCTACACCTTC.

V gene TRBV11-1 combines with J gene TRBJ2-1; 12 nucleotides line up with TRBD1. This CDR3 comprises 16 residues. In germline, CDR1 is SGHAT, CDR2 FQDESV (reference sequence). Losses at the gene ends were 1 base for V and 7 bases for J; bases not matched to a gene: 5. CDR3 amino acids: CASSLGGQGARNEQFF. DNA for the CDR3: TGTGCCAGCAGCTTAGGGGGACAGGGGGCGCGGAATGAGCAGTTCTTC.

V and J are TRBV7-2 and TRBJ1-2; tentatively, D is TRBD1 (5 bases). Deletions cut 8 bases from V and 8 bases from J, with 21 bases between. CDR3 length equals 14 residues. Germline V lookup: CDR1 SGHTA, CDR2 FQGNSA. The CDR3 sequence: CASHRTGGGEGYTF. Here the CDR3 DNA reads TGTGCCAGCCACAGGACGGGGGGAGGGGAGGGCTACACCTTC.

The chain links TRBV5-6 to TRBJ2-7; a weak D match, TRBD2 (7 bases). Germline CDR1 SGHDT, CDR2 YYEEEE. The CDR3 loop spans 14 amino acids. The ends were cut back, 4 bases at V and 6 bases at J, with 17 bases in the middle. The DNA for the CDR3 is TGTGCCAGCAGCCCGGTTGGGGGGGCAAGCGAGCAGTACTTC. This translates into CASSPVGGASEQYF.

The chain has TRBV15 and TRBJ1-5; the D is unclear. The CDR3 runs to 11 residues. V was trimmed by 3 bases and J by 12 bases, leaving 9 bases between them. Germline V CDR1 and CDR2: LNHNV, YYDKDF (reference sequence). The CDR3 DNA reads as TGTGCCACCAGCAGGGACCGGGACCAGCATTTT. This sequence encodes CATSRDRDQHF.

This sequence joins TRBV27 and TRBJ2-1, with D possibly matching TRBD2 (5 bases). The V and J ends lost 0 bases and 3 bases respectively, with 15 bases between them. The CDR3 is made up of 17 amino acids. CDR1 MNHEY and CDR2 SMNVEV come from the germline V gene (reference sequence). CDR3 amino acids: CASSLSNPGGLYNEQFF. In nucleotides, the CDR3 is TGTGCCAGCAGTTTATCGAACCCCGGTGGACTCTACAATGAGCAGTTCTTC.

CDR3 nucleotide sequence: TGTGCCAGCAGCTCGCAAAAAAGGGGGCCAAATTCACCCCTCCACTTT. It encodes CASSSQKRGPNSPLHF. V and J are TRBV5-6 and TRBJ1-6; the match to TRBD1 covers 7 bases. The V gene's germline CDR1 is SGHDT and CDR2 YYEEEE. Trimming at V came to 3 bases and at J to 7 bases, leaving 10 bases not matched to a gene. The CDR3 totals 16 residues.